This T cell receptor beta chain was recovered during a study of T cells in localized non-small cell lung cancer. Produced via immunoSEQ multiplex PCR; TCRdb's table is partial and in-frame only. Among 28,000 or so clones listed, about nine tenths were seen once. The V gene's germline CDR1 is MDHEN and CDR2 SYDVKM. V shed 2 bases, J shed 0 bases, and the junction held 6 bases outside the gene matches. The CDR3 spans 18 residues. The sample consisted of peripheral blood, taken before any cancer treatment. J is TRBJ2-6 and V is TRBV28, with 8 bases that match TRBD1. This sequence was found in a male donor older than 55 with stage I lung adenocarcinoma. The DNA of the CDR3 is TGTGCCAGCAGTTTACCCCGGACAGGGTTCTCTGGGGCCAACGTCCTGACTTTC. It is translated as CASSLPRTGFSGANVLTF.